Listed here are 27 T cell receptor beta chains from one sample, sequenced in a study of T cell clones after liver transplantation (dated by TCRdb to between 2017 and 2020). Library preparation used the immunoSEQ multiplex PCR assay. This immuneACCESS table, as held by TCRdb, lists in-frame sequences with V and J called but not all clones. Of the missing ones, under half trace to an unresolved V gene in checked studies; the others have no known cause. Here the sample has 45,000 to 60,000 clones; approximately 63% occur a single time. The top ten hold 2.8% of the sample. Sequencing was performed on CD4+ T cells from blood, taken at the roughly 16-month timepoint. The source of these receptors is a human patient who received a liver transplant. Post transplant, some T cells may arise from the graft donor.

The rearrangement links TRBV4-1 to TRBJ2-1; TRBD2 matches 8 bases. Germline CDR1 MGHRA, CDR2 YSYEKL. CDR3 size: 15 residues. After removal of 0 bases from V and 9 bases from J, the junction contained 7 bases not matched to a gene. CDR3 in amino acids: CASSQETGGPLEQFF. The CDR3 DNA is TGCGCCAGCAGCCAAGAGACGGGGGGGCCCCTTGAGCAGTTCTTC.

CDR3 nucleotides: TGTGCCAGCAGTTTAAGCCCACCGGGACAGGGTCACTATGGCTACACCTTC. Its protein product is CASSLSPPGQGHYGYTF. The J gene is TRBJ1-2, the V gene TRBV28; 9 nucleotides align to TRBD1. With V trimmed by 2 bases and J by 3 bases, 10 bases remained unmatched. The CDR3 is made up of 17 amino acids. Germline loops: CDR1 MDHEN, CDR2 SYDVKM.

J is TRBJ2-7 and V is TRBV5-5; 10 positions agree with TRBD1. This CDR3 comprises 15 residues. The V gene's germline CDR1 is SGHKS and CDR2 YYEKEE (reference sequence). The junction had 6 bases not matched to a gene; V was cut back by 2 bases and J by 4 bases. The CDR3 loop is CASSFQTGGLYEQYF. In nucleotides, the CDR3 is TGTGCCAGCAGCTTTCAGACAGGGGGCCTATACGAGCAGTACTTC.

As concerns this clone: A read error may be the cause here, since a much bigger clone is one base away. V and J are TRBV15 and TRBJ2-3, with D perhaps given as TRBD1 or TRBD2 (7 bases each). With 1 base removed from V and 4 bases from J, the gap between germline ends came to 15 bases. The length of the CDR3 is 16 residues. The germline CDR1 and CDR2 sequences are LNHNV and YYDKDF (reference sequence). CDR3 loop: CATSRGARGGSDTQYF. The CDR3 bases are TGTGCCACCAGCAGAGGGGCCAGGGGGGGCTCAGATACGCAGTATTTT.

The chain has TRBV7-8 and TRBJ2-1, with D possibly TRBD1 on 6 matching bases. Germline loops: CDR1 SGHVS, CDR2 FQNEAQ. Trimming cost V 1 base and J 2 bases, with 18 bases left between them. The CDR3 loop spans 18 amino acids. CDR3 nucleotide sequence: TGTGCCAGCAGCTTAGTTGGGCTGGACAGAATAACCTACAATGAGCAGTTCTTC. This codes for CASSLVGLDRITYNEQFF.

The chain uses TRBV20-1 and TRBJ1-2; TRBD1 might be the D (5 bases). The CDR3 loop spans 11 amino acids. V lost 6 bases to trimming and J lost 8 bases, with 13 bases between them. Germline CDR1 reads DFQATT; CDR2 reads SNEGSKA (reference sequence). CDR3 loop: CSAALGPGYTF. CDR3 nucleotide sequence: TGCAGTGCCGCCTTGGGGCCCGGCTACACCTTC.

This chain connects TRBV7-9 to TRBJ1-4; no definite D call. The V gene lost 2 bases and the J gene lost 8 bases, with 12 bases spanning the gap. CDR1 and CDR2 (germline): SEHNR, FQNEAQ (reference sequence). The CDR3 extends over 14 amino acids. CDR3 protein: CASSLLNIDEKLFF. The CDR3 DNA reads TGTGCCAGCAGCTTACTTAACATCGACGAAAAACTGTTTTTT.

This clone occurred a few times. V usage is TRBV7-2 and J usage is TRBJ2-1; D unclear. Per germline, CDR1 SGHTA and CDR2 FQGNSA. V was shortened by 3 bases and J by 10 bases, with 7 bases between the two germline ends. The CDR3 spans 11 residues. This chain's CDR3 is CASSFLYEQFF. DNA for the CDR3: TGTGCCAGCAGCTTCCTATACGAGCAGTTCTTC.

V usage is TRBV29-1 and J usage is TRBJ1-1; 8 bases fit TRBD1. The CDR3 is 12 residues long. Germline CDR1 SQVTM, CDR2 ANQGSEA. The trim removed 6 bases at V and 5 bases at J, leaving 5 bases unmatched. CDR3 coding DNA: TGCAGCGTCAGGACAGGGATAACTGAAGCTTTCTTT. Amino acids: CSVRTGITEAFF.

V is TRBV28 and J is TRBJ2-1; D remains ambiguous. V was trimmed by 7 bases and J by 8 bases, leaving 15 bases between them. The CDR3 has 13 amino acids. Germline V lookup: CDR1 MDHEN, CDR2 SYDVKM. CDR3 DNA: TGTGCCAGCACAGTTTATATATACGATGAGCAGTTCTTC. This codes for CASTVYIYDEQFF.

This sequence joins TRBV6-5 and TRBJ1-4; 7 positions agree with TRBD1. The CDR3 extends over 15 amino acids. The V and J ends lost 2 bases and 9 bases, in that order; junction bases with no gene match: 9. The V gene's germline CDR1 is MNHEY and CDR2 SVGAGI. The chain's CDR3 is CASSYDNRGAQKLFF. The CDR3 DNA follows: TGTGCCAGCAGTTACGATAACAGGGGAGCGCAAAAACTGTTTTTT.

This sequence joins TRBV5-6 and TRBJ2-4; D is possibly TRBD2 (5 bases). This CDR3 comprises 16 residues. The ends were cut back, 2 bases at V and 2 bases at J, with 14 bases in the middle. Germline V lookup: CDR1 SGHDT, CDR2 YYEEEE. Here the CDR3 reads CASSLSGIGPKNIQYF. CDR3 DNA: TGTGCCAGCAGCTTATCGGGGATCGGACCCAAAAACATTCAGTACTTC.

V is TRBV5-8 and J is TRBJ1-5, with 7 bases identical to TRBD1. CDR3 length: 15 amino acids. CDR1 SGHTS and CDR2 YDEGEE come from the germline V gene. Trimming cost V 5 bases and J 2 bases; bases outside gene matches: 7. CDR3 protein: CASRPRTGRNQPQHF. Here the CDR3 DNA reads TGTGCCAGCAGACCCCGGACAGGACGCAATCAGCCCCAGCATTTT.

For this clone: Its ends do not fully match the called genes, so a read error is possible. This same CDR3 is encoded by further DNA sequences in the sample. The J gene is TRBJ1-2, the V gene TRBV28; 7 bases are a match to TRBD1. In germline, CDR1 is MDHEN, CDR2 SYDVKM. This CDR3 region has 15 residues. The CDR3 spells CASSVRQGSNYGYTF. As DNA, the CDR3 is TGTGCCAGCAGTGTAAGACAGGGTTCTAACTATGGCTACACCTTT.

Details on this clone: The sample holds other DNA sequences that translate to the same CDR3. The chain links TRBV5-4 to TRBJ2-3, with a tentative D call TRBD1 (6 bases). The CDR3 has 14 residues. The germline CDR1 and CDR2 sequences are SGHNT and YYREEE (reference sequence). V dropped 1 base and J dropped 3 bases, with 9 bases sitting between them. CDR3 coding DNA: TGTGCCAGCAGCTTGACAGGGAGTACAGATACGCAGTATTTT. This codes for CASSLTGSTDTQYF. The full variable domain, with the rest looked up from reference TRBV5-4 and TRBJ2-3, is ETGVTQSPTHLIKTRGQQVTLRCSSQSGHNTVSWYQQALGQGPQFIFQYYREEENGRGNFPPRFSGLQFPNYSSELNVNALELDDSALYLCASSLTGSTDTQYFGPGTRLTVL.

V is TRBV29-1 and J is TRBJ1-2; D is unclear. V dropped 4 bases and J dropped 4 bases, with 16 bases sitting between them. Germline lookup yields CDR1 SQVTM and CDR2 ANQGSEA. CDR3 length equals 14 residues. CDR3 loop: CSVVVGVDGYGYTF. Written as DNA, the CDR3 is TGCAGCGTTGTGGTTGGGGTGGATGGCTATGGCTACACCTTC.

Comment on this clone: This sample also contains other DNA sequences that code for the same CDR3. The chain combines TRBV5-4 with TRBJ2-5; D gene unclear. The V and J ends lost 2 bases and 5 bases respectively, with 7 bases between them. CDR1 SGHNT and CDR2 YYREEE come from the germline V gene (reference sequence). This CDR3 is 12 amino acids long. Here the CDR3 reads CASSLWQETQYF. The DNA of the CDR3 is TGTGCCAGCAGCTTATGGCAGGAGACCCAGTACTTC. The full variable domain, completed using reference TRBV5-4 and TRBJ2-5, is ETGVTQSPTHLIKTRGQQVTLRCSSQSGHNTVSWYQQALGQGPQFIFQYYREEENGRGNFPPRFSGLQFPNYSSELNVNALELDDSALYLCASSLWQETQYFGPGTRLLVL.

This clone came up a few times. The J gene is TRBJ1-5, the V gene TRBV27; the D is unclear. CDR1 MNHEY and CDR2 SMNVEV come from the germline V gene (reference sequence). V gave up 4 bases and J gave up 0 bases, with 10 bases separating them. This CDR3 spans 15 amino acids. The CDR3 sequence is CASSWLADSNQPQHF. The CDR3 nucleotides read TGTGCCAGCAGTTGGTTGGCAGATAGCAATCAGCCCCAGCATTTT.

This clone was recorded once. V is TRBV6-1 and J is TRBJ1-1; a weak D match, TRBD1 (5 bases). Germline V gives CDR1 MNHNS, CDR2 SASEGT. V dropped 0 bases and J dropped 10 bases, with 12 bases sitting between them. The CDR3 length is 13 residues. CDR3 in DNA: TGTGCCAGCAGTGAAGCGGAGGTGGGGACAGCTTTCTTT. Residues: CASSEAEVGTAFF.

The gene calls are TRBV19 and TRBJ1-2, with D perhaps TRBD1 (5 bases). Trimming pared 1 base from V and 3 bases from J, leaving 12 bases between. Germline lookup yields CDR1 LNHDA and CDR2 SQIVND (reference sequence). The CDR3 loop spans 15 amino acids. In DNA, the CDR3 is TGTGCCAGTAGTATAGGACTCAAAGGGGACTATGGCTACACCTTC. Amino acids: CASSIGLKGDYGYTF.

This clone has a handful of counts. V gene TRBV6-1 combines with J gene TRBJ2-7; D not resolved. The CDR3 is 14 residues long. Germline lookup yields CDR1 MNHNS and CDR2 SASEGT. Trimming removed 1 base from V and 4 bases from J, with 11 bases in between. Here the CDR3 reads CASSEVWDGYEQYF. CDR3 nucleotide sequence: TGTGCCAGCAGTGAAGTTTGGGATGGGTACGAGCAGTACTTC.

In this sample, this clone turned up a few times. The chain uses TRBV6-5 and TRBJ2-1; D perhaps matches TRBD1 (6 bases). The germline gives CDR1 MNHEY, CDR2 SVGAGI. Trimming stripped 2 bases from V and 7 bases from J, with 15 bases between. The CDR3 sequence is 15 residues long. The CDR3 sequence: CASSYASQGDNEQFF. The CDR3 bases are TGTGCCAGCAGTTACGCCTCACAGGGTGATAATGAGCAGTTCTTC.

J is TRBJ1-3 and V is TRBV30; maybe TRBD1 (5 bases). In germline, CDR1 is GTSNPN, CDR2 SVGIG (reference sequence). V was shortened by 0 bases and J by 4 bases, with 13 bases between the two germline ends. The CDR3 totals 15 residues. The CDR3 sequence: CAWSVGGSGGNTIYF. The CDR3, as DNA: TGTGCCTGGAGTGTTGGGGGTTCGGGAGGAAACACCATATATTTT.

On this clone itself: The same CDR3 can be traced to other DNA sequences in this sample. The CDR3 reads CASSDRVPNEKLFF. The CDR3 DNA follows: TGTGCCAGCAGTGACAGGGTCCCTAATGAAAAACTGTTTTTT. The chain joins TRBV2 to TRBJ1-4, with a weak D call TRBD1 (5 bases). The CDR3 length is 14 residues. CDR1 is SNHLY, CDR2 FYNNEI, per germline. V lost 3 bases and J lost 3, with 8 bases in between. The variable domain in full, with the rest retrieved from reference TRBV2 and TRBJ1-4, is EPEVTQTPSHQVTQMGQEVILRCVPISNHLYFYWYRQILGQKVEFLVSFYNNEISEKSEIFDDQFSVERPDGSNFTLKIRSTKLEDSAMYFCASSDRVPNEKLFFGSGTQLSVL.

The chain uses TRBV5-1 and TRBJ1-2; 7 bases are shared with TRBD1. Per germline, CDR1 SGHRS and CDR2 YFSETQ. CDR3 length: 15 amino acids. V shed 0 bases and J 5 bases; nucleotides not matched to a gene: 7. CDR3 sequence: CASSLGGQRIYGYTF. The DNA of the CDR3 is TGCGCCAGCAGCTTGGGGGGACAGAGAATATATGGCTACACCTTC.

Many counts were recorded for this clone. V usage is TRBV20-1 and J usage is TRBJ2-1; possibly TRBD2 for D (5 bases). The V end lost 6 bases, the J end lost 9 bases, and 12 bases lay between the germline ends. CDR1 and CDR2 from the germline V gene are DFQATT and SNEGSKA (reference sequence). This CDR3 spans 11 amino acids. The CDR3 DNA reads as TGCAGTGCGAGCTTGCTAGCTGAGCAGTTCTTC. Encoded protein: CSASLLAEQFF.

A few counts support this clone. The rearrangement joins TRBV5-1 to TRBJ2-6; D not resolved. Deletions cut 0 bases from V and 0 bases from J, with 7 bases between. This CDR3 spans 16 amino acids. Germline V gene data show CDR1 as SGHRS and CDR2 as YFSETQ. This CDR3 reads CASSLDGVSGANVLTF. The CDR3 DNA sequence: TGCGCCAGCAGCTTGGATGGGGTCTCTGGGGCCAACGTCCTGACTTTC.